Following are 32 T cell receptor beta chains from one sample sequenced in a study of cytomegalovirus exposure and HLA in healthy donors. It was with 60 Vbeta and 13 Jbeta primers that the PCR ran. The protocol was immunoSEQ multiplex PCR, while the TCRdb copy is restricted to in-frame clones and leaves out a portion. Among tens of thousands of clones listed, around 70% were seen once. Sample: PBMCs. These receptor sequences come from a woman aged 50 to 60 in good health and CMV-seropositive.

This clone has a handful of counts. This chain joins TRBV10-3 and TRBJ2-7; 11 bases match TRBD2. CDR1 ENHRY and CDR2 SYGVKD come from the germline V gene. The CDR3 runs 17 residues. The V gene end was trimmed by 3 bases and the J gene end by 1 base; junction bases not matched to a gene: 8. CDR3 DNA: TGTGCCATCAGTGACACTTCGGGACTAGCGGAATCCTACGAGCAGTACTTC. As protein: CAISDTSGLAESYEQYF.

This clone was found a few times. This sequence joins TRBV30 and TRBJ2-5, with 12 bases identical to TRBD2. V lost 4 bases, J lost 9 bases, and 6 bases stayed unmatched. Germline V gene data show CDR1 as GTSNPN and CDR2 as SVGIG (reference sequence). The CDR3 extends over 13 amino acids. The CDR3 region has the DNA TGTGCCTGGAACAGACTAGCGGGGGAGGCCCAGTACTTC. As protein: CAWNRLAGEAQYF.

The chain carries TRBV4-2 and TRBJ2-7; 11 nucleotides match TRBD2. CDR3 length equals 21 residues. V lost 1 base, J lost 3 bases, and 20 bases stayed unmatched. Germline assignment: CDR1 LGHNA and CDR2 YNFKEQ. This CDR3 reads CASSQGPVGLGTGTSGYEQYF. The CDR3 DNA follows: TGTGCCAGCAGCCAAGGCCCGGTGGGTTTAGGGACCGGGACTAGCGGCTACGAGCAGTACTTC.

Written as DNA, the CDR3 is TGTGCCAGCAGCTTAGATATCACAGGGAACATTCAGTACTTC. This encodes CASSLDITGNIQYF. The chain joins TRBV7-9 to TRBJ2-4, with D perhaps TRBD1 (6 bases). CDR3 size: 14 residues. The germline V gene has CDR1 SEHNR and CDR2 FQNEAQ (reference sequence). Trimming shortened V by 1 base and J by 7 bases, and 11 bases separated the two germline ends.

The CDR3 loop is CASSFGGASTEAFF. CDR3 nucleotides: TGTGCCAGCAGCTTCGGGGGAGCGAGCACTGAAGCTTTCTTT. The chain employs TRBV7-9 and TRBJ1-1; D possibly corresponds to TRBD1 (5 bases). V lost 3 bases and J 4 bases, leaving 12 bases between the germline ends. Germline values: CDR1 SEHNR, CDR2 FQNEAQ (reference sequence). The CDR3 has 14 amino acids. The variable domain in full, completed from reference TRBV7-9 and TRBJ1-1, reads DTGVSQNPRHKITKRGQNVTFRCDPISEHNRLYWYRQTLGQGPEFLTYFQNEAQLEKSRLLSDRFSAERPKGSFSTLEIQRTEQGDSAMYLCASSFGGASTEAFFGQGTRLTVV.

The chain carries TRBV27 and TRBJ2-7, with TRBD2 identical over 7 bases. This CDR3 contains 14 residues. The junction had 5 bases not matched to a gene; V was cut back by 2 bases and J by 4 bases. Germline V gene sequence: CDR1 MNHEY, CDR2 SMNVEV (reference sequence). The CDR3 is CASSLQRGPYEQYF. CDR3 DNA sequence: TGTGCCAGCAGTTTACAGCGGGGTCCGTACGAGCAGTACTTC.

V usage is TRBV7-9 and J usage is TRBJ2-3, with 9 nucleotides matching TRBD1. The V and J ends lost 4 bases and 2 bases, in that order; junction bases with no gene match: 4. Germline lookup yields CDR1 SEHNR and CDR2 FQNEAQ (reference sequence). CDR3 length equals 15 residues. The CDR3 region has the DNA TGTGCCAGCAGCTCCTGGGACAGGGACACAGATACGCAGTATTTT. Translation: CASSSWDRDTDTQYF.

There are a few counts of this clone. V usage is TRBV5-8 and J usage is TRBJ2-1; no clear D. Deletions cut 3 bases from V and 4 bases from J, with 2 bases between. Germline V gives CDR1 SGHTS, CDR2 YDEGEE. The CDR3 runs to 11 residues. The CDR3 reads CASSSYNEQFF. The DNA of the CDR3 is TGTGCCAGCAGCTCGTACAATGAGCAGTTCTTC.

CDR3 bases: TGTGCCAGCAGTGTAGCCCTCGAGCAGTACTTC. This sequence encodes CASSVALEQYF. The rearrangement joins TRBV14 to TRBJ2-7; D gene ambiguous. Germline CDR1 is SGHDN and CDR2 is FVKESK. This CDR3 contains 11 residues. Trimming removed 6 bases from V and 6 bases from J, with 9 bases in between.

J is TRBJ2-1 and V is TRBV9; TRBD2 agrees at 8 bases. The ends lost 4 bases at V and 5 bases at J; junction bases unmatched: 8. The CDR3 has 15 residues. The V gene's germline CDR1 is SGDLS and CDR2 YYNGEE. The CDR3 region has the DNA TGTGCCAGCAGCCCAAGCGGGAGTAGCGACAATGAGCAGTTCTTC. It encodes CASSPSGSSDNEQFF.

The gene calls are TRBV5-1 and TRBJ1-4; 7 bases agree with TRBD1. The germline CDR1 and CDR2 sequences are SGHRS and YFSETQ. The ends lost 0 bases at V and 3 bases at J; junction bases unmatched: 5. The length of the CDR3 is 16 residues. For the CDR3, the DNA is TGCGCCAGCAGCTTGGGATCCGGGACAGCTAATGAAAAACTGTTTTTT. Its protein is CASSLGSGTANEKLFF.

The chain joins TRBV2 to TRBJ1-1; 7 nucleotides agree with TRBD1. Germline V CDR1 and CDR2: SNHLY, FYNNEI. This CDR3 region has 13 residues. Trimming took 6 bases from V and 1 from J; bases not matched to a gene: 2. Here the CDR3 DNA reads TGTGCCAGCAGGGGACAGCCGAACACTGAAGCTTTCTTT. This codes for CASRGQPNTEAFF.

This clone was seen more than once but under ten times. The V call is TRBV7-2, the J call TRBJ2-1; D is possibly TRBD1 (6 bases). Trimming took off 1 base at V and 6 bases at J, with 10 bases between the two ends. The CDR3 is 14 amino acids. CDR1 is SGHTA and CDR2 is FQGNSA in the germline V gene. The CDR3 DNA reads TGTGCCAGCAGCTTAGACTGGACAGCCAATGAGCAGTTCTTC. Translation: CASSLDWTANEQFF.

V is TRBV25-1 and J is TRBJ1-2, with D tentatively TRBD1 (6 bases). The CDR3 totals 14 residues. The ends were cut back, 10 bases at V and 1 base at J, with 16 bases in the middle. Germline assignment: CDR1 MGHDK and CDR2 SYGVNS. The CDR3 sequence: CATRGGGSNYGYTF. The CDR3, as DNA: TGTGCCACCAGAGGGGGAGGGAGTAACTATGGCTACACCTTC.

The chain carries TRBV5-3 and TRBJ2-5; 10 bases match TRBD2. The J call is in doubt because the DNA end fits TRBJ2-7 better. TRBV5-3 is flagged as an ORF with uncertain function. This CDR3 region has 15 residues. This CDR3 is CARSFWEREGFEQYF. CDR3 bases: TGTGCCAGAAGCTTCTGGGAGCGGGAGGGATTCGAGCAGTACTTC.

The CDR3 nucleotides read TGTGCCAGCAGTGAGGGGTGGGAGGGAGGCACCGGGGAGCTGTTTTTT. Amino acid sequence: CASSEGWEGGTGELFF. The genes are TRBV6-1 and TRBJ2-2; 7 positions match TRBD2. This CDR3 has 16 residues. J was trimmed by 4 bases and V by 3 bases; bases with no gene match: 8. The germline V gene has CDR1 MNHNS and CDR2 SASEGT.

The chain carries TRBV7-4 and TRBJ1-5; possibly TRBD1 for D (5 bases). The CDR3 spans 18 residues. The V and J ends lost 5 bases and 0 bases respectively, with 20 bases between them. Germline V gene lookup returns CDR1 SGHVT and CDR2 SQSDAQ. The CDR3 sequence: CASSPGGENPNSNQPQHF. CDR3 nucleotide sequence: TGTGCCAGCAGCCCCGGAGGGGAGAATCCTAATAGCAATCAGCCCCAGCATTTT.

The chain recombines TRBV25-1 with TRBJ2-2, with D perhaps TRBD2 (5 bases). Trimming took 3 bases from V and 8 from J, leaving 16 bases between them. Germline loops: CDR1 MGHDK, CDR2 SYGVNS. There are 15 residues in the CDR3. CDR3 residues: CASSEVGVGAGELFF. The DNA for the CDR3 is TGTGCCAGCAGTGAGGTGGGAGTGGGAGCTGGGGAGCTGTTTTTT. Full variable domain (missing parts from reference TRBV25-1 and TRBJ2-2): EADIYQTPRYLVIGTGKKITLECSQTMGHDKMYWYQQDPGMELHLIHYSYGVNSTEKGDLSSESTVSRIRTEHFPLTLESARPSHTSQYLCASSEVGVGAGELFFGEGSRLTVL.

This chain connects TRBV30 to TRBJ2-7, with D maybe TRBD2 (6 bases). Germline CDR1 and CDR2: GTSNPN and SVGIG (reference sequence). Deletions cut 5 bases from V and 6 bases from J, with 14 bases between. The CDR3 consists of 12 residues. DNA of the CDR3: TGTGCCTGGTCGGCGGGGATGGGCGAGCAGTACTTC. Translated: CAWSAGMGEQYF.

J is TRBJ2-7 and V is TRBV13, with 7 positions matching TRBD1. The CDR3 extends over 16 amino acids. V gave up 0 bases and J gave up 3 bases; unmatched junction bases: 8. Per the germline V gene, CDR1 is PRHDT and CDR2 is FYEKMQ (reference sequence). The CDR3 reads CASSLGAGGQNYEQYF. The CDR3 DNA reads TGTGCCAGCAGCTTAGGGGCTGGGGGACAGAACTACGAGCAGTACTTC.

V gene TRBV5-4 combines with J gene TRBJ2-1; the D is unclear. Between the trimmed V and J ends, which lost 3 bases and 4 bases, there was a span of 8 bases. Germline-derived CDR1 and CDR2 are SGHNT and YYREEE (reference sequence). The CDR3 has 13 amino acids. CDR3: CASSSEMYNEQFF. The CDR3 nucleotides read TGTGCCAGCAGCTCCGAGATGTACAATGAGCAGTTCTTC.

This clone was seen just once. V gene TRBV19 combines with J gene TRBJ2-1, with TRBD2 matching 10 bases. This CDR3 is 15 amino acids long. Germline V gene lookup returns CDR1 LNHDA and CDR2 SQIVND (reference sequence). After removal of 5 bases from V and 7 bases from J, the junction contained 8 bases not matched to a gene. CDR3 sequence (DNA): TGTGCCAGTAGTGCTCTAGCGGGAGTAAGTAATGAGCAGTTCTTC. Residues: CASSALAGVSNEQFF.

The gene calls are TRBV21-1 and TRBJ2-3; no check of the table's D call, TRBD2, against the DNA was made. TRBV21-1 constitutes a pseudogene. The CDR3 runs to 16 residues. In DNA, the CDR3 is TGTGCCAGCAGCACCCCTAGCGGGAGTGCCCCAGATACGCAGTATTTT. The encoded protein is CASSTPSGSAPDTQYF.

The chain couples TRBV5-6 to TRBJ2-2; TRBD2 agrees at 7 bases. This CDR3 contains 17 residues. Per the germline V gene, CDR1 is SGHDT and CDR2 is YYEEEE. V shed 4 bases, J shed 0 bases, and the junction held 9 bases outside the gene matches. CDR3 DNA sequence: TGTGCCAGCAGCCTGGGACTATCCTACGCGAACACCGGGGAGCTGTTTTTT. Amino acids: CASSLGLSYANTGELFF.

The rearrangement links TRBV6-4 to TRBJ1-1; tentatively, D is TRBD1 (6 bases). V shed 6 bases and J shed 5 bases, with 19 bases lying between them. The CDR3 runs to 15 residues. Germline lookup yields CDR1 MRHNA and CDR2 SNTAGT. CDR3 nucleotides: TGTGCCAGCAGCCCCATGGGGGGGCGCAAGACTGAAGCTTTCTTT. It is translated as CASSPMGGRKTEAFF.

This chain uses TRBV29-1 with TRBJ2-3, with TRBD2 as a possible D gene (6 bases). Trimming removed 5 bases at V and 0 bases at J, with 12 bases between. This CDR3 is built from 14 residues. Per the germline V gene, CDR1 is SQVTM and CDR2 is ANQGSEA. Here the CDR3 DNA reads TGCAGCGTTAATGGACTACGTAGCACAGATACGCAGTATTTT. It codes for CSVNGLRSTDTQYF.

This clone was found a few times. The chain combines TRBV28 with TRBJ2-5; 9 nucleotides align to TRBD1. The CDR3 totals 15 residues. V lost 5 bases and J lost 6; bases outside the gene matches: 10. The V gene's germline CDR1 is MDHEN and CDR2 SYDVKM. Written as DNA, the CDR3 is TGTGCCAGCAGTCCCACAGGGGGCCAAGTAAAGACCCAGTACTTC. Amino acid sequence: CASSPTGGQVKTQYF. The whole variable domain, filled in from reference TRBV28 and TRBJ2-5, reads DVKVTQSSRYLVKRTGEKVFLECVQDMDHENMFWYRQDPGLGLRLIYFSYDVKMKEKGDIPEGYSVSREKKERFSLILESASTNQTSMYLCASSPTGGQVKTQYFGPGTRLLVL.

Worth noting for this clone: One junction end disagrees with the germline gene, perhaps due to a read error. The rearrangement joins TRBV29-1 to TRBJ2-7; 8 nucleotides match TRBD2. The CDR3 spans 17 residues. Germline CDR1 SQVTM, CDR2 ANQGSEA. The CDR3 loop reads CSIERREWGGRRGEQYF. DNA of the CDR3: TGCAGCATTGAAAGGAGGGAATGGGGCGGGAGGAGGGGAGAGCAGTACTTC.

The rearrangement links TRBV2 to TRBJ2-7; the match to TRBD2 covers 7 bases. The trim removed 6 bases at V and 5 bases at J, leaving 10 bases unmatched. Germline V gene data show CDR1 as SNHLY and CDR2 as FYNNEI. This CDR3 spans 14 amino acids. Written as DNA, the CDR3 is TGTGCCAGCAGCCCCATTGGGAGGGCCCACGAGCAGTACTTC. It codes for CASSPIGRAHEQYF.

Concerning this clone itself: Compared with germline, one end of the junction differs, possibly owing to a read error. The rearrangement joins TRBV7-7 to TRBJ2-1; 7 positions match TRBD2. Per germline, CDR1 SSHAT and CDR2 FNYEAQ (reference sequence). The CDR3 contains 18 residues. DNA for the CDR3: TGTGCTAGCAGCTTAGTATATGCGGGAGAGGGCTCCTACAATGAGCAGTTCTTC. It codes for CASSLVYAGEGSYNEQFF. Full variable domain (rest looked up from reference TRBV7-7 and TRBJ2-1): GAGVSQSPRYKVTKRGQDVTLRCDPISSHATLYWYQQALGQGPEFLTYFNYEAQPDKSGLPSDRFSAERPEGSISTLTIQRTEQRDSAMYRCASSLVYAGEGSYNEQFFGPGTRLTVL.

A word on this clone: The junction shows a germline mismatch at one end, possibly a read error. This chain connects TRBV6-1 to TRBJ1-1; TRBD1 might be the D (5 bases). The V gene's germline CDR1 is MNHNS and CDR2 SASEGT. The CDR3 totals 15 residues. In nucleotides, the CDR3 is TGTGCCAGCAGTGTGGATTCAGGGATGAAGACTGAAGCTTTCTTT. Translated, it gives CASSVDSGMKTEAFF.

This clone was picked up a small number of times. The chain uses TRBV7-3 and TRBJ2-1; D perhaps matches TRBD2 (6 bases). CDR3 length equals 16 residues. Germline V CDR1 and CDR2: SGHTA, FQGTGA. V lost 6 bases and J 0 bases, leaving 15 bases between the germline ends. CDR3 coding DNA: TGTGCCAGCAGTCCGAGAGCGGGTAGCTCCTACAATGAGCAGTTCTTC. Translating gives CASSPRAGSSYNEQFF.